This T cell receptor beta chain was sequenced during a study of shared clonotypes between healthy human individuals. Study background: Per donor, three plates held CD4 naive cells, three held CD4 memory, two held CD8 naive and one held CD8 memory. Study results and limitations: Blood was the only sampled material, and tissue repertoires likely differ. Of the naive CD4 clonotypes, about 5% were shared across a handful of donors.

Memory CD4+ cells were the fraction left after CD45RA+ naive selection. Note on this clone: The antigen is undetermined.

The protocol was immunoSEQ multiplex PCR, while the TCRdb copy is restricted to in-frame clones and leaves out a portion. The profile covers over 400,000 clones, with 95% to 97% appearing a single time and 0.064% taken by the ten largest. This CDR3 is 12 amino acids long. The germline gives CDR1 LNHDA, CDR2 SQIVND (reference sequence). V was cut by 8 bases and J by 8 bases, with 14 bases left in between. Sequencing used naive CD4+ T cells sorted from blood. As to subset: CD45RA+ positively selected. This TCR was sampled from a woman between 25 and 40 years old in good health. The chain combines TRBV19 with TRBJ2-3; either TRBD1 or TRBD2 may supply D (6 bases each). The DNA of the CDR3 is TGTGCCAGTCGGGACTGGGGGGCTACGCAGTATTTT. Amino acid sequence: CASRDWGATQYF.